This TCR beta chain was profiled in a study of cytomegalovirus exposure and HLA in healthy donors. This clone was detected only once. This CDR3 has 15 residues. The V end was cut by 1 base, the J end by 3 bases, with 13 bases between. Germline V gene data show CDR1 as SGHAT and CDR2 as FQNNGV. PCR used 60 Vbeta primers and 13 Jbeta primers. Assay: immunoSEQ multiplex PCR; the TCRdb copy retains only in-frame clones and omits some. The sample shows about 120,000 clones, around 76% of them seen only once. The chain employs TRBV11-2 and TRBJ2-7; D gene ambiguous. Sequencing was performed on PBMCs. This clonotype was obtained from a man between 60 and 75 years old in good health and CMV-seropositive. CDR3 nucleotides: TGTGCCAGCAGCTTAGGTGGCAGGCTTTTCTACGAGCAGTACTTC. Translation gives CASSLGGRLFYEQYF.